These 25 T cell receptor beta chains were all obtained from the same sample, sequenced in a study of identical twins. TCRdb recomputed calls from the 5' RACE reads with MiXCR, one row per CDR3 protein. The sample carries just over 500,000 distinct CDR3 sequences, around 20% recorded once. The sample also formed part of further work on T cells expressing NK-cell markers.

Sequencing was performed on CD4+ T cells sorted from blood. These receptor sequences come from a woman younger than 30 in good health.

This clonotype was observed a handful of times. This rearrangement joins TRBV20-1 to TRBJ2-7, with D perhaps TRBD2 (5 bases). This CDR3 region has 14 residues. Looked up from germline, CDR1 is DFQATT and CDR2 is SNEGSKA (reference sequence). Trimming pared 1 base from V and 4 bases from J, leaving 14 bases between. CDR3 region: CSARGRLSGYEQYF. CDR3 DNA: TGCAGTGCTAGAGGGCGACTGTCGGGGTACGAGCAGTACTTC.

This clonotype was found many times. V and J are TRBV5-1 and TRBJ2-3; D possibly corresponds to TRBD2 (5 bases). Trimming pared 5 bases from V and 5 bases from J, leaving 18 bases between. The germline CDR1 and CDR2 sequences are SGHRS and YFSETQ. CDR3 length: 15 amino acids. The CDR3 nucleotides are TGCGCCAGCAGTTCTCCCGAAAGCGGCGTAGATACGCAGTATTTT. Protein: CASSSPESGVDTQYF.

The chain combines TRBV5-6 with TRBJ1-3; 8 nucleotides agree with TRBD1. The CDR3 runs to 13 residues. The germline V gene encodes CDR1 SGHDT and CDR2 YYEEEE. Trimming cost V 3 bases and J 9 bases; bases outside gene matches: 5. The CDR3 sequence: CASSSGQEPTIYF. Here the CDR3 DNA reads TGTGCCAGCAGCTCGGGACAGGAGCCCACCATATATTTT.

The chain links TRBV20-1 to TRBJ2-7; TRBD2 matches at 7 bases. After removal of 3 bases from V and 6 bases from J, the junction contained 8 bases not matched to a gene. CDR1 is DFQATT and CDR2 is SNEGSKA in the germline V gene (reference sequence). This CDR3 spans 13 amino acids. CDR3 region: CSASTERESEQYF. DNA of the CDR3: TGCAGTGCTAGTACGGAGCGGGAAAGCGAGCAGTACTTC.

This clonotype has at least ten counts. The V gene is TRBV29-1, the J gene TRBJ2-1; 12 bases line up with TRBD1. V was pared by 6 bases and J by 7 bases, with 7 bases of the junction left unmatched. In germline, CDR1 is SQVTM, CDR2 ANQGSEA. This CDR3 has 14 amino acids. The CDR3 DNA reads as TGCAGCGTCCGCCGGGACAGGGGGCCAAATGAGCAGTTCTTC. It is translated as CSVRRDRGPNEQFF.

The chain recombines TRBV5-1 with TRBJ1-3, with no clear D. V lost 0 bases to trimming and J lost 0 bases, with 10 bases between them. Germline loops: CDR1 SGHRS, CDR2 YFSETQ. The CDR3 consists of 16 residues. CDR3 in amino acids: CASSLDRAVSGNTIYF. The CDR3 DNA follows: TGCGCCAGCAGCTTGGATAGGGCCGTCTCTGGAAACACCATATATTTT. The full variable domain, with the rest looked up from reference TRBV5-1 and TRBJ1-3, is KAGVTQTPRYLIKTRGQQVTLSCSPISGHRSVSWYQQTPGQGLQFLFEYFSETQRNKGNFPGRFSGRQFSNSRSEMNVSTLELGDSALYLCASSLDRAVSGNTIYFGEGSWLTVV.

The chain has TRBV7-8 and TRBJ2-3, with TRBD1 as a possible D gene (6 bases). This CDR3 spans 16 amino acids. In germline, CDR1 is SGHVS, CDR2 FQNEAQ. Trimming removed 5 bases from V and 2 bases from J, with 17 bases in between. For the CDR3, the DNA is TGTGCCAGCAGCCGGCGTTGGCAGGGGTTCACAGATACGCAGTATTTT. The encoded protein is CASSRRWQGFTDTQYF.

The V call is TRBV20-1, the J call TRBJ2-1; no reliable D call. The V end was cut by 5 bases, the J end by 8 bases, with 13 bases between. Germline V gives CDR1 DFQATT, CDR2 SNEGSKA (reference sequence). This CDR3 region has 12 residues. The CDR3 DNA reads TGCAGTGCTCTCCGAGGCACCCATGAGCAGTTCTTC. This sequence encodes CSALRGTHEQFF.

CDR3 loop: CASRPSSGEETQYF. The CDR3 nucleotides read TGTGCCAGCAGACCTTCCTCAGGGGAAGAGACCCAGTACTTC. This rearrangement joins TRBV7-9 to TRBJ2-5, with a possible D match to TRBD1 (6 bases). The CDR3 covers 14 residues. The V gene's germline CDR1 is SEHNR and CDR2 FQNEAQ (reference sequence). Trimming shortened V by 6 bases and J by 3 bases, and 14 bases separated the two germline ends.

The chain employs TRBV4-2 and TRBJ2-3; 7 bases agree with TRBD2. CDR1 and CDR2 (germline): LGHNA, YNFKEQ. V was pared by 0 bases and J by 0 bases, with 9 bases of the junction left unmatched. The CDR3 contains 18 residues. The CDR3: CASSQDRLRGTSTDTQYF. The CDR3 DNA is TGTGCCAGCAGCCAAGATCGATTGCGGGGGACTAGCACAGATACGCAGTATTTT.

This clonotype was seen more than once but under ten times. The chain recombines TRBV7-9 with TRBJ1-1; D may be TRBD1 (6 bases). V was shortened by 0 bases and J by 2 bases, with 10 bases between the two germline ends. The CDR3 is made up of 15 amino acids. Germline CDR1 reads SEHNR; CDR2 reads FQNEAQ (reference sequence). This CDR3 is CASSLAGGLNTEAFF. The DNA for the CDR3 is TGTGCCAGCAGCTTAGCGGGGGGCCTTAACACTGAAGCTTTCTTT.

In its sample, this clonotype was seen a few times. This rearrangement joins TRBV20-1 to TRBJ2-5; TRBD1 matches at 7 bases. Germline CDR1 is DFQATT and CDR2 is SNEGSKA (reference sequence). The V and J ends lost 6 bases and 1 base, in that order; junction bases with no gene match: 11. CDR3 length: 15 amino acids. CDR3 nucleotide sequence: TGCAGTGCCAGGGACAGCTTTTATACCCAAGAGACCCAGTACTTC. As protein: CSARDSFYTQETQYF.

This clonotype turned up a few times. The chain combines TRBV20-1 with TRBJ2-5; 11 nucleotides match TRBD2. CDR3 length: 13 residues. After removal of 6 bases from V and 8 bases from J, the junction contained 8 bases not matched to a gene. Germline V gene sequence: CDR1 DFQATT, CDR2 SNEGSKA (reference sequence). DNA of the CDR3: TGCAGTGCCACGACTAGCGGGGCCCCAACCCAGTACTTC. Protein product: CSATTSGAPTQYF.

V is TRBV7-8 and J is TRBJ2-5; D ambiguous. The V gene lost 6 bases and the J gene lost 5 bases, with 10 bases spanning the gap. Per the germline V gene, CDR1 is SGHVS and CDR2 is FQNEAQ. The CDR3 totals 12 residues. DNA of the CDR3: TGTGCCAGCAGTGCACTTCGGGAGACCCAGTACTTC. Protein: CASSALRETQYF.

V is TRBV24-1 and J is TRBJ2-1; 7 bases match TRBD2. The CDR3 covers 15 residues. V dropped 1 base and J dropped 5; count of bases not matched to a gene: 4. Germline V gives CDR1 KGHDR, CDR2 SFDVKD. CDR3 protein: CATSDLTSGNNEQFF. The CDR3 nucleotides read TGTGCCACCAGTGATTTAACCAGCGGGAACAATGAGCAGTTCTTC.

This clonotype occurred many times. The chain combines TRBV12-3 or TRBV12-4 with TRBJ2-7; possible D gene TRBD2, 7 bases. The CDR3 extends over 16 amino acids. The ends were cut back, 7 bases at V and 1 base at J, with 20 bases in the middle. CDR3 protein: CASMEGEGGYSYEQYF. CDR3 DNA sequence: TGTGCCAGCATGGAGGGGGAGGGAGGTTATTCCTACGAGCAGTACTTC.

The table lists this clonotype with a count of one. The CDR3 coding sequence is TGTGCCAGCAGCTTGCGGGGGACAGGTCAAGAGACCCAGTACTTC. Translated: CASSLRGTGQETQYF. The V gene is TRBV5-6, the J gene TRBJ2-5; 8 bases fit TRBD1. Germline trimming cut 1 base from V and 2 bases from J; bases unmatched to any gene: 4. Germline lookup yields CDR1 SGHDT and CDR2 YYEEEE. This CDR3 has 15 amino acids.

The chain uses TRBV18 and TRBJ2-2; D unclear. Trimming cost V 4 bases and J 0 bases, with 6 bases left between them. This CDR3 has 14 residues. Germline assignment: CDR1 KGHSH and CDR2 LQKENI. The CDR3 is CASSRSTNTGELFF. CDR3 in DNA: TGTGCCAGCTCACGAAGTACGAACACCGGGGAGCTGTTTTTT.

The chain is built from TRBV9 and TRBJ2-7, with unresolved D. This CDR3 region has 13 residues. Germline CDR1 reads SGDLS; CDR2 reads YYNGEE. V was cut by 0 bases and J by 2 bases, with 6 bases left in between. CDR3 residues: CASSVGATYEQYF. In DNA form, the CDR3 reads TGTGCCAGCAGCGTAGGTGCTACCTACGAGCAGTACTTC.

This clonotype was counted ten times or more. The chain employs TRBV5-1 and TRBJ2-1; weak D call: TRBD2 (5 bases). The germline V gene encodes CDR1 SGHRS and CDR2 YFSETQ. The CDR3 length is 15 residues. The V and J ends lost 1 base and 7 bases respectively, with 15 bases between them. The DNA of the CDR3 is TGCGCCAGCAGCTTGAAGACCCCCAGAGGGAATGAGCAGTTCTTC. Amino acids: CASSLKTPRGNEQFF.

This clonotype was observed a few times. The chain carries TRBV12-3 or TRBV12-4 and TRBJ2-5; D is perhaps TRBD1 (5 bases). The length of the CDR3 is 16 residues. Trimming pared 5 bases from V and 5 bases from J, leaving 21 bases between. CDR3 nucleotides: TGTGCCAGCAGTCCCCGACGACTGGGCTCAGGGGAGACCCAGTACTTC. Residues: CASSPRRLGSGETQYF.

The chain employs TRBV14 and TRBJ2-1; 7 bases match TRBD2. This CDR3 is built from 15 residues. In germline, CDR1 is SGHDN, CDR2 FVKESK. With V trimmed by 1 base and J by 4 bases, 4 bases remained unmatched. CDR3 nucleotides: TGTGCCAGCAGCCAAGCCAGCGGGATTTACAATGAGCAGTTCTTC. Residues: CASSQASGIYNEQFF.

The chain combines TRBV10-3 with TRBJ1-1; tentatively, D is TRBD1 (6 bases). The germline V and J ends were trimmed by 4 bases and 0 bases, with 9 bases remaining between them. The germline V gene has CDR1 ENHRY and CDR2 SYGVKD. This CDR3 has 14 amino acids. The CDR3 sequence: CAISGGTLNTEAFF. The CDR3 nucleotides read TGTGCCATCAGTGGTGGGACATTGAACACTGAAGCTTTCTTT.

This clonotype was picked up a small number of times. The genes are TRBV10-3 and TRBJ1-2, with a possible D match to TRBD1 (6 bases). The V gene's germline CDR1 is ENHRY and CDR2 SYGVKD. V dropped 5 bases and J dropped 3 bases, with 10 bases sitting between them. The CDR3 is 13 residues long. This CDR3 reads CAISRQADYGYTF. The CDR3 DNA reads as TGTGCCATCAGTCGACAGGCGGACTATGGCTACACCTTC.

This clonotype was seen many times. This rearrangement joins TRBV20-1 to TRBJ1-4; D unresolved. Germline CDR1 DFQATT, CDR2 SNEGSKA (reference sequence). V lost 5 bases to trimming and J lost 6 bases, with 13 bases between them. CDR3 length equals 13 residues. The CDR3 is CSAPGQVDEKLFF. CDR3 nucleotide sequence: TGCAGTGCTCCCGGGCAGGTCGATGAAAAACTGTTTTTT.